The 24 T cell receptor beta chains given below trace back to one sample, sequenced in a study of CD8 T cells in ankylosing spondylitis. The study, taken as a whole, reports: About 8 highly homologous variants made up a TCR beta motif, and this motif appeared characteristic of ankylosing spondylitis blood.

MiXCR, applied by TCRdb to the 5' RACE reads, yields one record per CDR3 protein. The data hold about 750,000 distinct CDR3 sequences, with under 20% observed a single time. Their specific antigens are unknown. Sequenced input: blood, either unsorted or a sorted T cell fraction (not recorded which). The receptors stem from a male donor with ankylosing spondylitis.

DNA of the CDR3: TGCAGCGTCACAGGGGTCGGAAACACCATATATTTT. Its translation: CSVTGVGNTIYF. The rearrangement uses TRBV29-1 and TRBJ1-3; 7 nucleotides match TRBD1. The germline V gene encodes CDR1 SQVTM and CDR2 ANQGSEA. The junction had 3 bases not matched to a gene; V was cut back by 6 bases and J by 4 bases. The CDR3 extends over 12 amino acids.

V gene TRBV12-3 or TRBV12-4 combines with J gene TRBJ2-1; 12 bases match TRBD2. This CDR3 comprises 15 residues. Losses at the gene ends were 4 bases for V and 7 bases for J; bases not matched to a gene: 5. CDR3 in amino acids: CASSSGLAGLNEQFF. CDR3 sequence (DNA): TGTGCCAGCAGTTCGGGACTAGCGGGTCTAAATGAGCAGTTCTTC.

V gene TRBV7-8 combines with J gene TRBJ2-7; weak D call: TRBD2 (5 bases). Germline V lookup: CDR1 SGHVS, CDR2 FQNEAQ. With 0 bases removed from V and 2 bases from J, the gap between germline ends came to 11 bases. This CDR3 has 15 amino acids. The CDR3: CASSLAAGQAYEQYF. Here the CDR3 DNA reads TGTGCCAGCAGCTTAGCGGCGGGCCAAGCCTACGAGCAGTACTTC.

This chain connects TRBV5-1 to TRBJ2-6; 7 bases line up with TRBD1. V shed 4 bases and J 2 bases; nucleotides not matched to a gene: 6. Germline CDR1 is SGHRS and CDR2 is YFSETQ. This CDR3 has 16 amino acids. This CDR3 reads CASSPPDRAGANVLTF. The CDR3 DNA sequence: TGCGCCAGCAGCCCCCCCGACAGGGCTGGGGCCAACGTCCTGACTTTC.

The table lists this clonotype with a few counts. V is TRBV29-1 and J is TRBJ2-3; 7 bases align to TRBD1. The V and J ends lost 7 bases and 4 bases, in that order; junction bases with no gene match: 2. The V gene's germline CDR1 is SQVTM and CDR2 ANQGSEA. CDR3 length: 11 residues. CDR3 nucleotides: TGCAGCGCCCAGGGGGCAGATACGCAGTATTTT. Its translation: CSAQGADTQYF.

This rearrangement joins TRBV20-1 to TRBJ2-3, with TRBD2 as a possible D gene (7 bases). The V gene lost 4 bases and the J gene lost 6 bases, with 17 bases spanning the gap. This CDR3 is built from 14 residues. Germline CDR1 reads DFQATT; CDR2 reads SNEGSKA (reference sequence). The DNA of the CDR3 is TGCAGTGCTATAACGAGGGGGGAGGGCGATACGCAGTATTTT. Amino acids: CSAITRGEGDTQYF.

The chain employs TRBV18 and TRBJ2-2; tentatively, D is TRBD2 (6 bases). Trimming removed 5 bases at V and 3 bases at J, with 13 bases between. Per the germline V gene, CDR1 is KGHSH and CDR2 is LQKENI. The CDR3 spans 15 residues. CDR3 sequence reads: CASSADYLDTGELFF. In nucleotides, the CDR3 is TGTGCCAGCTCAGCGGACTATCTGGACACCGGGGAGCTGTTTTTT.

The table lists this clonotype with many counts. The chain recombines TRBV12-3 or TRBV12-4 with TRBJ1-1; the D is unclear. V was pared by 5 bases and J by 0 bases, with 7 bases between. There are 13 residues in the CDR3. CDR3 coding DNA: TGTGCCAGCAGTGCCATCATGAACACTGAAGCTTTCTTT. Translated, it gives CASSAIMNTEAFF.

V gene TRBV2 combines with J gene TRBJ2-1; 10 bases agree with TRBD2. CDR1 is SNHLY and CDR2 is FYNNEI in the germline V gene. The CDR3 is 16 amino acids. The V segment lost 2 bases and the J segment 4 bases; nucleotides outside the gene matches: 5. In DNA, the CDR3 is TGTGCCAGCAGTGAATTGGGGACTAGCGTATACAATGAGCAGTTCTTC. Amino acid sequence: CASSELGTSVYNEQFF.

This clonotype was seen many times. The CDR3 loop reads CASSPGQLSYEQYF. The CDR3 DNA reads as TGTGCCAGCAGTCCGGGACAGCTCTCCTACGAGCAGTACTTC. The V and J genes are TRBV27 and TRBJ2-7; 7 bases align to TRBD1. CDR3 length: 14 amino acids. Losses at the gene ends were 5 bases for V and 0 bases for J; bases not matched to a gene: 4. Germline assignment: CDR1 MNHEY and CDR2 SMNVEV (reference sequence).

The rearrangement joins TRBV7-3 to TRBJ2-1; TRBD2 matches 7 bases. There are 15 residues in the CDR3. V gave up 0 bases and J gave up 10 bases; unmatched junction bases: 9. In germline, CDR1 is SGHTA, CDR2 FQGTGA. In DNA, the CDR3 is TGTGCCAGCAGCTTAACGACGGAGCAGGGAGGGGAGCAGTTCTTC. This gives the protein CASSLTTEQGGEQFF.

This sequence joins TRBV18 and TRBJ1-2; D unresolved. V was pared by 3 bases and J by 4 bases, with 15 bases between. The CDR3 is made up of 15 amino acids. Germline values: CDR1 KGHSH, CDR2 LQKENI. The CDR3 DNA follows: TGTGCCAGCTCACCCCCCCCTTCAGGAGTCTATGGCTACACCTTC. The encoded protein is CASSPPPSGVYGYTF.

This clonotype was seen only a few times. The genes are TRBV4-1 and TRBJ1-1; a weak D match, TRBD1 (5 bases). The CDR3 is made up of 17 amino acids. V lost 1 base, J lost 0 bases, and 15 bases lay in between. Germline CDR1 reads MGHRA; CDR2 reads YSYEKL. The CDR3 region is CASSQGVGPGMNTEAFF. CDR3 nucleotide sequence: TGCGCCAGCAGCCAAGGGGTGGGGCCGGGGATGAACACTGAAGCTTTCTTT.

This clonotype was seen only a few times. The J gene is TRBJ2-1, the V gene TRBV20-1, with 10 bases aligning to TRBD2. Germline V gene data show CDR1 as DFQATT and CDR2 as SNEGSKA (reference sequence). J was trimmed by 8 bases and V by 3 bases; bases with no gene match: 13. There are 16 residues in the CDR3. The CDR3 region has the DNA TGCAGTGCTAGTCCTTCACTAGCGGGGTGGGAGGATGAGCAGTTCTTC. Translation: CSASPSLAGWEDEQFF.

This clonotype was observed a handful of times. The chain joins TRBV5-1 to TRBJ2-2; 7 nucleotides match TRBD2. V shed 1 base and J 10 bases; nucleotides not matched to a gene: 10. The germline V gene has CDR1 SGHRS and CDR2 YFSETQ. This CDR3 spans 15 amino acids. The CDR3 here is CASSLPSGIPTELFF. CDR3 bases: TGCGCCAGCAGCTTGCCCAGCGGGATTCCAACGGAGCTGTTTTTT.

This clonotype has at least ten counts. The V call is TRBV12-3 or TRBV12-4, the J call TRBJ1-5; 8 positions match TRBD1. This CDR3 contains 13 residues. V lost 7 bases, J lost 7 bases, and 6 bases stayed unmatched. The CDR3, as DNA: TGTGCCAGCACCGACAGGGGAGGCCAGCCCCAGCATTTT. Translated: CASTDRGGQPQHF.

This clonotype has only a few counts. The J gene is TRBJ2-3, the V gene TRBV12-3 or TRBV12-4; D might be TRBD2 (6 bases). V was trimmed by 4 bases and J by 2 bases, leaving 16 bases between them. This CDR3 contains 16 residues. The CDR3 is CASSSIRGTLTDTQYF. In DNA, the CDR3 is TGTGCCAGCAGTTCCATACGGGGGACGCTCACAGATACGCAGTATTTT.

The chain recombines TRBV10-3 with TRBJ2-1; D possibly corresponds to TRBD2 (5 bases). CDR1 is ENHRY, CDR2 SYGVKD, per germline. The V end was cut by 2 bases, the J end by 10 bases, with 15 bases between. This CDR3 has 14 amino acids. This CDR3 is CAISEPPSEGEQFF. CDR3 in DNA: TGTGCCATCAGTGAGCCCCCCTCAGAGGGCGAGCAGTTCTTC.

V usage is TRBV9 and J usage is TRBJ1-5; tentative D call: TRBD1 (6 bases). The CDR3 runs 15 residues. CDR1 is SGDLS, CDR2 YYNGEE, per germline. V gave up 0 bases and J gave up 3 bases, with 10 bases separating them. The CDR3: CASSVGGGPNQPQHF. For the CDR3, the DNA is TGTGCCAGCAGCGTAGGGGGGGGCCCCAATCAGCCCCAGCATTTT. Together with reference TRBV9 and TRBJ1-5, the CDR3 gives the full variable domain: DSGVTQTPKHLITATGQRVTLRCSPRSGDLSVYWYQQSLDQGLQFLIQYYNGEERAKGNILERFSAQQFPDLHSELNLSSLELGDSALYFCASSVGGGPNQPQHFGDGTRLSIL.

This clonotype was seen only a few times. V is TRBV6-1 and J is TRBJ1-1; possibly TRBD1 for D (6 bases). V lost 6 bases and J 1 base, leaving 15 bases between the germline ends. The germline V gene encodes CDR1 MNHNS and CDR2 SASEGT. The CDR3 totals 15 residues. The chain's CDR3 is CASSPRGGSNTEAFF. CDR3 DNA: TGTGCCAGCAGCCCTCGTGGGGGCTCGAACACTGAAGCTTTCTTT.

This clonotype has ten or more counts. This sequence joins TRBV5-1 and TRBJ1-1; a weak D match, TRBD1 (5 bases). Between the trimmed V and J ends, which lost 3 bases and 0 bases, there was a span of 12 bases. Germline lookup yields CDR1 SGHRS and CDR2 YFSETQ. The CDR3 has 15 amino acids. CDR3 in amino acids: CASSWEDTVNTEAFF. The DNA of the CDR3 is TGCGCCAGCAGCTGGGAGGACACCGTGAACACTGAAGCTTTCTTT.

The CDR3 spells CASSRPGQPFTDTQYF. The CDR3 coding sequence is TGTGCCAGCAGTAGACCGGGACAGCCATTCACAGATACGCAGTATTTT. The rearrangement uses TRBV2 and TRBJ2-3; 7 bases map to TRBD1. This CDR3 is 16 amino acids long. The germline V gene encodes CDR1 SNHLY and CDR2 FYNNEI. J gave up 2 bases and V 5 bases, and 10 bases lay outside the gene matches.

This clonotype was seen a handful of times. V is TRBV12-3 or TRBV12-4 and J is TRBJ1-6; D gene unclear. The V gene lost 4 bases and the J gene lost 5 bases, with 9 bases spanning the gap. The CDR3 covers 14 residues. CDR3 bases: TGTGCCAGCAGTTCAGGACCAGATAATTCACCCCTCCACTTT. It translates to CASSSGPDNSPLHF.

This clonotype was recorded a few times. The gene calls are TRBV7-3 and TRBJ2-7; TRBD2 aligns across 10 bases. The germline V gene has CDR1 SGHTA and CDR2 FQGTGA. V dropped 2 bases and J dropped 3; count of bases not matched to a gene: 4. This CDR3 is 15 amino acids long. CDR3 DNA sequence: TGTGCCAGCAGCTTACTAGCGGGGGCCCTCTACGAGCAGTACTTC. Its protein product is CASSLLAGALYEQYF.